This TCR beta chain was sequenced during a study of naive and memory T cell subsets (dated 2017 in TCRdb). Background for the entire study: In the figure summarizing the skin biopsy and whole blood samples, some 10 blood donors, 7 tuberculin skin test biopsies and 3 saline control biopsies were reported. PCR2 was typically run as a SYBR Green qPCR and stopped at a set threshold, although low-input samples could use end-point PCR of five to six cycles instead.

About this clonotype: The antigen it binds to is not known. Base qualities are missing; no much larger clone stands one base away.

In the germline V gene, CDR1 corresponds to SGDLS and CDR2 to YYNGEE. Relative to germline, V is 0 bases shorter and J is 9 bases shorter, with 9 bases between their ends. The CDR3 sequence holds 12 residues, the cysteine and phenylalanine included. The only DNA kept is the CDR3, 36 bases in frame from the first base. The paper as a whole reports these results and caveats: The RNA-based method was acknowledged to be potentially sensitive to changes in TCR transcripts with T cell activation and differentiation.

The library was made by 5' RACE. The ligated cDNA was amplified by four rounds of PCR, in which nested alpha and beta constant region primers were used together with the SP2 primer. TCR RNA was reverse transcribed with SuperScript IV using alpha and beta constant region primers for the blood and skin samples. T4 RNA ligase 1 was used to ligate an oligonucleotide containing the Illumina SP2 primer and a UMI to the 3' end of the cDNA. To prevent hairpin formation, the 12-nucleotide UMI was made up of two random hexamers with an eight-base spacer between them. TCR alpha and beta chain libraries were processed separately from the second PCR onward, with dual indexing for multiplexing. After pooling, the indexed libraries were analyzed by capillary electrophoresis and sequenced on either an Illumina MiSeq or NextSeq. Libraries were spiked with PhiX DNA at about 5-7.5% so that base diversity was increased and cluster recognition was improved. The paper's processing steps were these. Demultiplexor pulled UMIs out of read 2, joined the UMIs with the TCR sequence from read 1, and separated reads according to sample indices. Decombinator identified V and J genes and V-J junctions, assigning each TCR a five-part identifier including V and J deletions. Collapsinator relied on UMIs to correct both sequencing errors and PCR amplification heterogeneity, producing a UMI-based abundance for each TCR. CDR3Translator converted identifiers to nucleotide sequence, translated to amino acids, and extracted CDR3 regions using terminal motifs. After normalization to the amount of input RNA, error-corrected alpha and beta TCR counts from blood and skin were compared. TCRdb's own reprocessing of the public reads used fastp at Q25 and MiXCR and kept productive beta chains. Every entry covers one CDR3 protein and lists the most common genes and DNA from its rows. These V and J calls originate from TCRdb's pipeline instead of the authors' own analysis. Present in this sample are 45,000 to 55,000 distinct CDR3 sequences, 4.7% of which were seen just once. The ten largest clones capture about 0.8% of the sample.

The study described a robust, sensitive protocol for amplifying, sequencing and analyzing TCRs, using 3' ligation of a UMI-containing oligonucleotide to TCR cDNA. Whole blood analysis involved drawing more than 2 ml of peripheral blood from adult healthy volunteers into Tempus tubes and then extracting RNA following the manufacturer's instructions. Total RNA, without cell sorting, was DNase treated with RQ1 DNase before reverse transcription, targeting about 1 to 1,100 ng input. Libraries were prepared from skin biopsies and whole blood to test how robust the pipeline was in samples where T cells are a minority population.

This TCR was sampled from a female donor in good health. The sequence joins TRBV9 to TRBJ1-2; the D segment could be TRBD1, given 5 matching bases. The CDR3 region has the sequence CASSVVQGSYTF. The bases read TGTGCCAGCAGCGTAGTGCAGGGCAGCTACACCTTC. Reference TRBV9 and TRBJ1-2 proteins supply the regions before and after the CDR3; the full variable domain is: DSGVTQTPKHLITATGQRVTLRCSPRSGDLSVYWYQQSLDQGLQFLIQYYNGEERAKGNILERFSAQQFPDLHSELNLSSLELGDSALYFCASSVVQGSYTFGSGTRLTVV.